Listed below are T cell receptor beta chains from one sample, sequenced in a study of graft-versus-host responses after intestinal transplantation. These receptors have no known antigen. Produced via immunoSEQ multiplex PCR; TCRdb's table is partial and in-frame only. The profile covers about 120,000 clones, with roughly 95% appearing a single time and more than 2.5% taken by the ten largest. Sequencing was performed on unstimulated CD8+ T cells sorted from spleen or lymph node cells, taken before intestinal transplant. Receptors originate from a human donor who received an intestinal transplant. Each CDR3 is given with its conserved first and last residue. For some rows the clone size is stated as once, few or many, or as a class when expanded; others skip it.

v_call clone_size cdr3_aa
TRBV28 NA CASSFRLYQETQYF
TRBV6-5 NA CASSYSGEGNEQFF
TRBV5-8 NA CASSSGQGMGYEQYF
TRBV7-7 once CASSLRGGPIFTDTQYF
TRBV28 NA CASRSPRYTGELFF
TRBV28 NA CASSLYGLAVFEQFF
TRBV15 NA CATSRGTSGRYEQYF
TRBV7-9 NA CASSLTGAEQYF
TRBV4-3 NA CASSQANGYEQYF
TRBV9 NA CASSARLADEQFF
TRBV2 NA CASTFQDSNQPQHF
TRBV7-9 NA CASRYIAEANTGELFF
TRBV28 NA CASSPTFGQGAYEQYF
TRBV7-9 NA CATRLEAGGEQYF
TRBV2 few CASSLLAGVYNEQFF
TRBV11-2 NA CATNEQYF
TRBV7-2 once CASSLVRQGVFYEQYF
TRBV7-9 NA CASSLTGGWEKLFF
TRBV27 NA CASSLTSGPAYEQYF
TRBV19 NA CASKQGAGEQYF
TRBV28 NA CASSAVGGGHSSYEQYF
TRBV27 NA CASRPVLLTGGEREDFF
TRBV19 NA CASSIYGGHYEQYF
TRBV28 NA CASSFTSGGPYEQYF
TRBV27 NA CASSPKAGPYEQYF
TRBV30 NA CAWSHRWGENNEQFF
TRBV5-8 NA CASSLGYYGYTF
TRBV18 NA CASSPPTGTGAYEQYF
TRBV4-2 NA CASSQDLGSLYEQYF
TRBV7-6 NA CASSLDHGSAYEQYF
TRBV5-1 once CASSLGLVGNEQFF